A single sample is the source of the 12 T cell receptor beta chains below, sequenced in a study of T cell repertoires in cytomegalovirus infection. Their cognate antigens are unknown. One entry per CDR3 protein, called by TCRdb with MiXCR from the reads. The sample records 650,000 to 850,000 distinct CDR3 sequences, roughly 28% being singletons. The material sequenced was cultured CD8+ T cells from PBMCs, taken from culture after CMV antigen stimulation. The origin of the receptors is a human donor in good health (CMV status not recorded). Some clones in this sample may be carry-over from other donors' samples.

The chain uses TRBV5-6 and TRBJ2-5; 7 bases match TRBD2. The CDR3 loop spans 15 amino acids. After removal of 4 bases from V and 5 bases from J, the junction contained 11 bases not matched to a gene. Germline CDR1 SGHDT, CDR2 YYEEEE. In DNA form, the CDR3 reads TGTGCCAGCAGCACCCCTCGGGAGGAGGGGGAGACCCAGTACTTC. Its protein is CASSTPREEGETQYF.

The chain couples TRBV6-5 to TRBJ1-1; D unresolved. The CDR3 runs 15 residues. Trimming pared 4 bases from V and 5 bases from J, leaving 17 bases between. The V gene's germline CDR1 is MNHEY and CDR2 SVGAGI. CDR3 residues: CASSSNLHGGTEAFF. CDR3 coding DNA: TGTGCCAGCAGTTCGAACCTTCATGGAGGGACTGAAGCTTTCTTT.

DNA of the CDR3: TGTGCCAGCAGCTCTCCCGGGACAAACTCCTACAATGAGCAGTTCTTC. The encoded protein is CASSSPGTNSYNEQFF. The J gene is TRBJ2-1, the V gene TRBV4-2; tentative D call: TRBD1 (6 bases). The germline V and J ends were trimmed by 5 bases and 0 bases, with 14 bases remaining between them. CDR3 length: 16 residues. The germline gives CDR1 LGHNA, CDR2 YNFKEQ.

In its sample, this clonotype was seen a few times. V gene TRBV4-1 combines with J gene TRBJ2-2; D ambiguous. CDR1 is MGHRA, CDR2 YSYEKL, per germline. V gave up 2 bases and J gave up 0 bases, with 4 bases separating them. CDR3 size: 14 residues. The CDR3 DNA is TGCGCCAGCAGCCAATTCCCGAACACCGGGGAGCTGTTTTTT. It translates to CASSQFPNTGELFF.

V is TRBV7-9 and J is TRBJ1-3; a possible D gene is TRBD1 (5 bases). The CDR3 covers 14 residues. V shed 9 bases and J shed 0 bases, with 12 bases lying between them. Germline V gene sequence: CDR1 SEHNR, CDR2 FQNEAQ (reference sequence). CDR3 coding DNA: TGTGCCAGAGATGGGGACGACTCTGGAAACACCATATATTTT. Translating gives CARDGDDSGNTIYF.

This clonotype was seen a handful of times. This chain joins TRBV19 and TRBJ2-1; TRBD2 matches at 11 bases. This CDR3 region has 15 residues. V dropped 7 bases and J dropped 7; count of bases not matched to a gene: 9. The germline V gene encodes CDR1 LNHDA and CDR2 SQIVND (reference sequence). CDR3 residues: CASKFSGGAFNEQFF. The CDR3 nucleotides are TGTGCCAGTAAATTTAGCGGGGGGGCTTTTAATGAGCAGTTCTTC. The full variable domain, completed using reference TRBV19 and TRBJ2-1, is DGGITQSPKYLFRKEGQNVTLSCEQNLNHDAMYWYRQDPGQGLRLIYYSQIVNDFQKGDIAEGYSVSREKKESFPLTVTSAQKNPTAFYLCASKFSGGAFNEQFFGPGTRLTVL.

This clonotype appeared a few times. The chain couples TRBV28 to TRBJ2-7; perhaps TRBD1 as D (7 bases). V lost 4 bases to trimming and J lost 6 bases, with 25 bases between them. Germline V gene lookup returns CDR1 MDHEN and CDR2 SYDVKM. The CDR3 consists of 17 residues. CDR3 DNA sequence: TGTGCCAGCAGTTCGATAGCTGGACAGCCCCAGGGGGGCGAGCAGTACGTC. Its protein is CASSSIAGQPQGGEQYV.

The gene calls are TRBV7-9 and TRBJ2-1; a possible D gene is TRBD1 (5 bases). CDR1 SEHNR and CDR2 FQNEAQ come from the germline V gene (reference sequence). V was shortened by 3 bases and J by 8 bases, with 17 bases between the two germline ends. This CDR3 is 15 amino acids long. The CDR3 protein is CASSFTMGRLDEQFF. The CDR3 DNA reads TGTGCCAGCAGCTTTACTATGGGGCGACTGGATGAGCAGTTCTTC.

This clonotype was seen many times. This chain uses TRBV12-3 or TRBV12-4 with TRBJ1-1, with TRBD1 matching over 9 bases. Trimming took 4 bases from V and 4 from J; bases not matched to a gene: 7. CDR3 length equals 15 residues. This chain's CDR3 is CASSSPGQGTTEAFF. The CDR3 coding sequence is TGTGCCAGCAGTTCTCCGGGACAGGGTACCACTGAAGCTTTCTTT.

CDR3 protein: CASSLSADSYNEQFF. The CDR3 DNA sequence: TGCGCCAGCAGCTTGTCGGCGGACTCCTACAATGAGCAGTTCTTC. This sequence joins TRBV5-1 and TRBJ2-1; D gene unclear. The CDR3 is 15 amino acids. Per germline, CDR1 SGHRS and CDR2 YFSETQ. Between the trimmed V and J ends, which lost 1 base and 0 bases, there was a span of 8 bases.

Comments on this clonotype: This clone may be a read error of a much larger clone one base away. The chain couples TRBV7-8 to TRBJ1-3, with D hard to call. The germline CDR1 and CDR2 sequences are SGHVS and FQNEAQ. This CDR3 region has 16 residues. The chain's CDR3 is CVSSTFPYKFGNTIYF. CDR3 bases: TGTGTCAGCAGCACCTTCCCTTACAAGTTCGGAAACACCATATATTTT.

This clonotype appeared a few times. The CDR3: CASSLARGKTGELFF. DNA for the CDR3: TGTGCCAGCAGCTTAGCCCGGGGGAAAACCGGGGAGCTGTTTTTT. The chain couples TRBV7-9 to TRBJ2-2, with D tentatively TRBD2 (6 bases). Germline loops: CDR1 SEHNR, CDR2 FQNEAQ (reference sequence). The CDR3 is 15 residues long. V was clipped by 0 bases and J by 5 bases, with 10 bases between them.